This T cell receptor (beta chain) was found in a study of shared clonotypes between healthy human individuals (dated by TCRdb to the early 2020s). Notes on the research overall: A couple of women and three men aged 18 to 49 years were included in the cohort. Each donor's leukapheresis produced roughly between roughly 0.94 and 9.5 billion PBMCs. To increase sequencing depth and limit assay-specific biases, TCR repertoire library preparation and sequencing were carried out by different laboratories using diverse techniques. Per donor, three plates each were used for CD4 naive and CD4 memory, two for CD8 naive, and one for CD8 memory. The study deeply sequenced blood TCR repertoires of about five healthy adults to estimate repertoire size and the extent of clonotype sharing between individuals. The investigation overall reported the following: Incomplete sequencing was indicated by rarefaction of sorted-subset datasets, despite the large sequencing depth. Sampling was limited to blood, and TCR repertoires in tissue likely differ from TCR repertoires in blood. Compared with non-shared clonotypes, the clonotypes found in all four sorted-subset donors had higher generation probabilities. Pairwise subsampling indicated that sequencing depth was expected to affect the degree of clonotype sharing among donors. Because the study included only a small number of donors, the genetic and exposure-history diversity represented was limited. Across four donors, around 5% of naive CD4, approximately 3.6% of naive CD8, 2.3% of memory CD4, and about 0.4% of memory CD8 clonotypes were shared. Naive subsets generally had larger estimated clonotype richness than memory subsets did.

The donors were healthy, HIV-negative adults with no recently reported acute infections or vaccinations. All donors were Caucasian adults living in Nashville, Tennessee, USA. CD4+ T cells were enriched by magnetic negative selection; naive cells were then positively selected on CD45RA, and the negative fraction formed the memory subset. Blood was obtained by leukapheresis, after which PBMCs were separated by Ficoll-Histopaque density gradient centrifugation and cryopreserved in liquid nitrogen vapor phase. Analytical flow cytometry was used to check the purity and quantity of each magnetically sorted T cell population. Each sorted fraction had its genomic DNA isolated and then quantified by UV absorbance on a Nanodrop 2000c. The germline V gene yields SGHRS for CDR1 and YFSETQ for CDR2. V loses 3 bases, J loses 1 base, and the germline ends lie 10 bases apart. The CDR3 holds 14 amino acids from the cysteine to the phenylalanine. Solely the CDR3 DNA is kept, with 42 bases framed from the first base.

Worth noting for this clone: The antigen it recognizes is unknown. There are no base qualities to consult, and no much larger clone falls within one base.

TCR CDR3 regions were amplified from genomic DNA by multiplex PCR using the deep immunoSEQ assay. For each cell subset, the extracted genomic DNA was distributed evenly across all wells of several immunoSEQ 96-well plates, and each plate served as one replicate. For sorted subsets, around 200 ng genomic DNA, equal to tens of thousands of T cell genomes, was loaded into each replicate PCR. Purified libraries were quantified with a Qubit 3.0 fluorometer, sized on a Bioanalyzer 2100, and re-quantified with the KAPA Library Quantification kit. Every immunoSEQ 96-well plate was sequenced on a dedicated single-read 150-cycle Illumina NextSeq 550 flow cell. Turning to the authors' computational methods: Because the immunoSEQ output held only junctional sequences and lacked quality scores, the filtering could not match the filtering applied to full-length reads. To assign V/J genes and CDR3, sequences were annotated against IMGT germline references using PyIR, a Python wrapper for IgBLAST v1.9. Reads were removed for weak V/J assignments (E-value above 1e-6), missing CDR3, stop codons, out-of-frame junctions, or ambiguous translated residues. V3J clonotypes were defined by identical inferred V gene, J gene, and CDR3 amino acid sequence. The percentage overlap between two repertoires was calculated by dividing the number of shared unique clonotypes by the size of the smaller repertoire. Three approaches were used to assess repertoire richness: RTK rarefaction, the Chao1 estimator, and Recon v2.1 estimates of unobserved clonotypes. Generation probabilities were computed with OLGA for all TCRbeta clonotypes obtained by the gDNA method from several donors. Not all clones reach the TCRdb copy of this immuneACCESS table, which keeps in-frame sequences only. Checked studies attribute under half of the gap to unresolved V genes and leave the rest unexplained. The DNA was the basis for D and trimming; V, J and clone size are from that table. The sample table lists about 1.1 million clones, approximately 75% of them with a count of one. The ten most abundant clones make up 0.89% of the sample.

Here the chain combines TRBV5-1 and TRBJ1-1, with no confident D gene call. The clonotype comes from a man in his late teens or twenties in good health. Some clones in this sample may be carry-over from other donors' samples. Sequences were obtained from memory CD4+ T cells from PBMCs. What this sample's cell subset or site label stands for: CD45RA-negative fraction. Here is the DNA: TGCGCCAGCAGCTCTTCCCTGGAGAACACTGAAGCTTTCTTT. This is translated as CASSSSLENTEAFF.